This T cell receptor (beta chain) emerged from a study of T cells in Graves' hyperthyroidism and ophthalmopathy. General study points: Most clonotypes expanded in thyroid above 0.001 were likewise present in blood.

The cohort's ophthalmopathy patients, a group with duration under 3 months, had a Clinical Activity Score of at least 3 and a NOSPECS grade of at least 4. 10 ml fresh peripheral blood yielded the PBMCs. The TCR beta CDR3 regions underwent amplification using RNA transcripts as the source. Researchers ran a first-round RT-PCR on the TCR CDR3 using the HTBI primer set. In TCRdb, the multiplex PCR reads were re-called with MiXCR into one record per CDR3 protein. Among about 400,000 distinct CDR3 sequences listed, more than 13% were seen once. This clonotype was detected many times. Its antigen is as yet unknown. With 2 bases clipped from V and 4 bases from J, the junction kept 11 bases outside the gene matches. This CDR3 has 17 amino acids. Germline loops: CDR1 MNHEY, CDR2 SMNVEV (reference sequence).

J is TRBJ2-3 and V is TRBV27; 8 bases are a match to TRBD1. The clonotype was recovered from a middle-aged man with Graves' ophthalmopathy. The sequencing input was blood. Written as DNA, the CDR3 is TGTGCCAGCAGTTTACATACCGCCGGGACAGGCGCAGATACGCAGTATTTT. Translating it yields CASSLHTAGTGADTQYF.